Each of the 28 T cell receptor beta chains below was sequenced from the same sample in a study of CD4 and CD8 cells across lung adenocarcinoma regions. Each CDR3 protein gets one entry after TCRdb re-called the PCR reads with MiXCR. This table holds about 19,000 distinct CDR3 sequences, 50% found once. The sample comprised CD8+ T cells from the margin of a lung tumor. Receptors were obtained from a male donor with lung adenocarcinoma. The CD4 and CD8 labels of this study may be unreliable.

There are many counts of this clonotype. The chain couples TRBV9 to TRBJ2-1, with D possibly matching TRBD2 (6 bases). This CDR3 spans 17 amino acids. Germline V gene data show CDR1 as SGDLS and CDR2 as YYNGEE. V gave up 1 base and J gave up 0 bases, with 14 bases separating them. CDR3 sequence (DNA): TGTGCCAGCAGCGTAACGGCGGGGTTGAGCTCCTACAATGAGCAGTTCTTC. This gives the protein CASSVTAGLSSYNEQFF.

A word on this clonotype: The junction departs from germline at one end; a sequencing error may be responsible. The chain recombines TRBV6-1 with TRBJ2-3; D might be TRBD1 or TRBD2, each matching 5 bases. Germline CDR1 reads MNHNS; CDR2 reads SASEGT. This CDR3 has 14 amino acids. For the CDR3, the DNA is TGTGCCAGCAGTGAAGCCCCGGGCGCCGGGGCGCAGTTTTTT. Translating it yields CASSEAPGAGAQFF.

This clonotype has just one count. Mismatch with germline at one junction end may stem from a read error. The rearrangement joins TRBV6-8 to TRBJ2-3, with 8 bases that match TRBD1. CDR1 and CDR2 (germline): MNHGY, SAAAGT. The CDR3 is 14 amino acids. CDR3 in amino acids: CASRGRGGTDMQYF. CDR3 bases: TGCGCCAGCAGGGGGCGGGGTGGCACAGACATGCAGTATTTC.

V and J are TRBV6-5 and TRBJ2-1; D remains ambiguous. The J call may be incorrect, as the DNA end agrees better with TRBJ2-7. This CDR3 has 14 amino acids. Per germline, CDR1 MNHEY and CDR2 SVGAGI. The CDR3 spells CASSYRPPPDEQYF. The CDR3 DNA follows: TGTGCCAGCAGTTACCGGCCGCCCCCCGACGAGCAGTACTTC.

The gene calls are TRBV10-3 and TRBJ2-6; D possibly corresponds to TRBD2 (7 bases). The CDR3 extends over 17 amino acids. Per germline, CDR1 ENHRY and CDR2 SYGVKD. This chain's CDR3 is CGGGEGGGAGGANVLTF. CDR3 in DNA: TGTGGGGGGGGGGAAGGGGGGGGGGCGGGGGGGGCCAACGTCCTGACTTTC.

Details on this clonotype: Its ends do not fully match the called genes, so a read error is possible. J is TRBJ2-3 and V is TRBV7-6, with 7 positions matching TRBD2. CDR1 SGHVS and CDR2 FNYEAQ come from the germline V gene. The CDR3 runs to 17 residues. The CDR3 DNA reads TGTGCCAGCAGCGTGGGGACTGGCGGGAGTATCACAGATACGCAGTACTTT. Protein: CASSVGTGGSITDTQYF.

This clonotype was found many times. Germline and junction disagree at one end, which may indicate a read error. This rearrangement joins TRBV11-1 to TRBJ2-1; 10 nucleotides line up with TRBD1. Germline V CDR1 and CDR2: SGHAT, FQDESV (reference sequence). The length of the CDR3 is 14 residues. CDR3 coding DNA: TGTGCCAGCAGCCCGTCCCGGGACAGGGGAGGTTCCGACTTC. It translates to CASSPSRDRGGSDF.

V usage is TRBV6-1 and J usage is TRBJ2-1; unclear D gene. The V and J ends lost 6 bases and 4 bases respectively, with 7 bases between them. CDR3 length: 12 amino acids. Germline V gene data show CDR1 as MNHNS and CDR2 as SASEGT. The CDR3 DNA reads as TGTGCCAGCAGCCAGATTTACAATGAGCAGTTCTTC. It is translated as CASSQIYNEQFF.

This clonotype was detected ten times or more. J is TRBJ2-5 and V is TRBV6-1; TRBD1 is a possible D gene (6 bases). The J call could be wrong; TRBJ2-7 is a better fit for the DNA end. The length of the CDR3 is 13 residues. Germline lookup yields CDR1 MNHNS and CDR2 SASEGT. The CDR3 coding sequence is TGTGCCAGCACCCCCCCGAGGGGGTACGAGCAGTACTTC. This translates into CASTPPRGYEQYF.

This clonotype was counted many times. The chain is built from TRBV10-1 and TRBJ2-7; a possible D gene is TRBD1 (6 bases). Germline values: CDR1 WNHNN, CDR2 SYGVQD (reference sequence). This CDR3 is built from 13 residues. V lost 7 bases, J lost 2 bases, and 12 bases lay in between. CDR3: CASTGQLAYEQYF. The CDR3 nucleotides read TGCGCCAGCACCGGACAGCTCGCCTACGAGCAGTACTTC.

As to this clonotype: An end of the junction differs from the germline gene, which may be a read error. This chain links TRBV5-1 with TRBJ2-3, with D perhaps matching TRBD1 or TRBD2 (6 bases each). This CDR3 has 15 residues. Germline V gives CDR1 SGHRS, CDR2 YFSETQ. The chain's CDR3 is CARSLGGRDTETQYF. The CDR3 nucleotides read TGCGCCAGGAGCCTGGGGGGCCGTGACACAGAGACGCAGTACTTT.

Comments on this clonotype: The junction differs from germline at one of its ends, possibly a read error. The chain couples TRBV6-1 to TRBJ2-3; a weak D match, TRBD1 (6 bases). The CDR3 runs to 16 residues. Germline lookup yields CDR1 MNHNS and CDR2 SASEGT. This CDR3 is CASSESGPWAGDTQYF. CDR3 sequence (DNA): TGTGCCAGCAGTGAATCGGGGCCGTGGGCCGGGGACACGCAGTATTTC.

This clonotype was counted only a few times. This rearrangement joins TRBV6-1 to TRBJ2-3; D remains unclear. The V end was cut by 5 bases, the J end by 6 bases, with 12 bases between. This CDR3 has 13 amino acids. Per germline, CDR1 MNHNS and CDR2 SASEGT. Here the CDR3 reads CASSPPPPDTQYF. The DNA for the CDR3 is TGTGCCAGCAGTCCCCCCCCCCCGGATACGCAGTATTTT.

This chain connects TRBV10-1 to TRBJ2-1, with D perhaps matching TRBD1 (5 bases). In germline, CDR1 is WNHNN, CDR2 SYGVQD (reference sequence). This CDR3 contains 14 residues. V lost 0 bases and J 5 bases, leaving 8 bases between the germline ends. The CDR3 sequence is CASSESGADNEQFF. The CDR3 DNA sequence: TGCGCCAGCAGTGAGTCTGGGGCGGACAATGAGCAGTTCTTC.

V is TRBV12-3 or TRBV12-4 and J is TRBJ2-1; D is possibly TRBD2 (6 bases). The CDR3 loop spans 11 amino acids. Trimming pared 6 bases from V and 15 bases from J, leaving 15 bases between. The CDR3 DNA reads TGTGCCAGCAGCCAAAAGACTAGTCGGTTCTTC. This sequence encodes CASSQKTSRFF.

This chain links TRBV6-1 with TRBJ2-5; 11 positions match TRBD2. The V gene's germline CDR1 is MNHNS and CDR2 SASEGT. There are 15 residues in the CDR3. V gave up 9 bases and J gave up 4 bases; unmatched junction bases: 10. Written as DNA, the CDR3 is TGTGCCAGGGGGCAAGTGGGACTAGCGGCAGAGACCCAGTACTTC. Protein: CARGQVGLAAETQYF.

On this clonotype: A much larger clone differs from this one at a single base, so this may be a read error. The chain carries TRBV7-6 and TRBJ2-3; D is unclear. Per germline, CDR1 SGHVS and CDR2 FNYEAQ. The CDR3 has 14 residues. The DNA for the CDR3 is TGTGCCACCAGCCCCTTAGGCGGTCCGGATACGCAGTATTTT. Amino acids: CATSPLGGPDTQYF.

This sequence joins TRBV3-1 and TRBJ2-1; D may be TRBD1 (6 bases). The length of the CDR3 is 18 residues. The V gene lost 8 bases and the J gene lost 0 bases, with 23 bases spanning the gap. Looked up from germline, CDR1 is LGHDT and CDR2 is YNNKEL (reference sequence). DNA for the CDR3: TGTGCCAGCTCCCCATCTCCGGGACAATCATCCTCCTACAATGAGCAGTTCTTC. The encoded protein is CASSPSPGQSSSYNEQFF.

The gene calls are TRBV6-5 and TRBJ2-4; D is uncertain. The assigned J gene may be wrong: the sequence end matches TRBJ2-7 better. CDR3 length equals 13 residues. Per germline, CDR1 MNHEY and CDR2 SVGAGI. The CDR3 DNA sequence: TGTGCCAGCAGTTACGGACCTTTCTACGAGCAGTACTTC. This gives the protein CASSYGPFYEQYF.

The rearrangement uses TRBV10-3 and TRBJ2-5; the match to TRBD1 covers 8 bases. V trimming: 6 bases; J trimming: 3 bases; junction bases outside the gene matches: 3. The CDR3 runs to 13 residues. Germline values: CDR1 ENHRY, CDR2 SYGVKD. The CDR3 DNA reads as TGTGCCATCAGGCCACAGGGGGAAGAGACCCAGTACTTC. This gives the protein CAIRPQGEETQYF.

This clonotype appeared once. The chain is built from TRBV27 and TRBJ2-4; D is perhaps TRBD1 (6 bases). There are 18 residues in the CDR3. The V gene lost 5 bases and the J gene lost 0 bases, with 20 bases spanning the gap. Germline values: CDR1 MNHEY, CDR2 SMNVEV (reference sequence). The CDR3 coding sequence is TGTGCCAGCAGTCCCAAGACAGGAACCAGAATAGCCAAAAACATTCAGTACTTC. It encodes CASSPKTGTRIAKNIQYF.

The genes are TRBV6-8 and TRBJ2-3; the match to TRBD2 covers 8 bases. J lost 9 bases, V lost 6 bases, and 17 bases had no gene match. There are 16 residues in the CDR3. Germline CDR1 reads MNHGY; CDR2 reads SAAAGT. The CDR3 DNA follows: TGTGCCAGCAGCGTAGCGGGGCTATGGGTCGAGGACACGCAGTATTTT. This gives the protein CASSVAGLWVEDTQYF.

This chain links TRBV25-1 with TRBJ2-1, with 12 bases fitting TRBD2. This CDR3 is 17 amino acids long. Germline V gives CDR1 MGHDK, CDR2 SYGVNS. V shed 7 bases and J 1 base; nucleotides not matched to a gene: 8. CDR3 sequence: CASTLAGGHFSYNEQFF. In DNA form, the CDR3 reads TGTGCCAGCACACTAGCGGGAGGACACTTTTCCTACAATGAGCAGTTCTTC.

A few counts support this clonotype. The chain couples TRBV10-3 to TRBJ2-7, with D possibly matching TRBD1 (6 bases). Germline CDR1 ENHRY, CDR2 SYGVKD. The ends were cut back, 2 bases at V and 1 base at J, with 6 bases in the middle. The CDR3 totals 13 residues. The CDR3 nucleotides read TGTGCCATCAGTGAGACAGGGTCCTACGAGCAGTACTTC. It yields the protein CAISETGSYEQYF.

In this sample, this clonotype turned up a few times. V gene TRBV6-1 combines with J gene TRBJ2-1, with a weak D call TRBD2 (6 bases). The end of the DNA aligns better with TRBJ2-5, so the J call may be wrong. The V gene's germline CDR1 is MNHNS and CDR2 SASEGT. The CDR3 extends over 17 amino acids. The CDR3 is CASSLDGGALSQETQYF. The CDR3 DNA is TGTGCCAGCAGTCTGGATGGAGGGGCCCTCTCCCAAGAGACCCAGTACTTC.

The table lists this clonotype with many counts. The V gene is TRBV14, the J gene TRBJ2-5; possibly TRBD1 for D (7 bases). The CDR3 totals 15 residues. V was trimmed by 0 bases and J by 9 bases, leaving 17 bases between them. Per the germline V gene, CDR1 is SGHDN and CDR2 is FVKESK. The CDR3 sequence: CASSQEGGLGGAQYF. The DNA of the CDR3 is TGTGCCAGCAGCCAAGAAGGGGGCCTCGGCGGGGCCCAGTACTTC.

The chain employs TRBV14 and TRBJ2-1; D remains ambiguous. Germline assignment: CDR1 SGHDN and CDR2 FVKESK. The CDR3 sequence is 13 residues long. V lost 3 bases to trimming and J lost 4 bases, with 7 bases between them. The CDR3 sequence: CASSHELYNEQFF. The CDR3 region has the DNA TGTGCCAGCAGCCATGAACTGTACAATGAGCAGTTCTTC.

This clonotype was seen many times. This chain joins TRBV6-1 and TRBJ2-2; 9 nucleotides match TRBD2. The J segment lost 7 bases and the V segment lost 1 base, leaving 4 bases of the junction unmatched. CDR1 and CDR2 (germline): MNHNS, SASEGT. The CDR3 has 15 residues. The CDR3 DNA reads as TGTGCCAGCAGTGAAGTGCGGGAGGGGGGCGGGGAGCTGTTTTTT. It specifies CASSEVREGGGELFF.